The sequence of this T cell receptor (beta chain) was determined in a study of cytomegalovirus exposure and HLA in healthy donors. Concerning this clone itself: Its antigen is unknown.

The study, taken as a whole, reports: Later, an analysis found that common viral pathogens appeared to be linked with several of the most significant clusters.

The PCR ran on 60 Vbeta and 13 Jbeta primers. In the source study's methods: Unique TCR beta chains numbered about 72 million in a later analysis, with approximately 10 million shared. Clones were sequenced by immunoSEQ multiplex PCR, and TCRdb holds only the in-frame ones, with some missing. V, J and clone size derive from that table, while D and trimming were established from the DNA sequence. The sample carries around 150,000 clones, 55% to 80% recorded once. CDR3 size: 14 residues. Germline CDR1 reads SGHAT; CDR2 reads FQNNGV. Trimming pared 6 bases from V and 5 bases from J, leaving 15 bases between.

The rearrangement links TRBV11-2 to TRBJ2-3; the D gene is possibly TRBD1 (6 bases). The sample taken for sequencing was PBMCs. This clonotype was sampled from a woman aged 35 to 49 in good health and CMV-seronegative. The CDR3 loop reads CASSTGPYGDTQYF. In DNA form, the CDR3 reads TGTGCCAGCAGTACAGGGCCGTATGGAGATACGCAGTATTTT. The full variable domain, with the rest looked up from reference TRBV11-2 and TRBJ2-3, is EAGVAQSPRYKIIEKRQSVAFWCNPISGHATLYWYQQILGQGPKLLIQFQNNGVVDDSQLPKDRFSAERLKGVDSTLKIQPAKLEDSAVYLCASSTGPYGDTQYFGPGTRLTVL.